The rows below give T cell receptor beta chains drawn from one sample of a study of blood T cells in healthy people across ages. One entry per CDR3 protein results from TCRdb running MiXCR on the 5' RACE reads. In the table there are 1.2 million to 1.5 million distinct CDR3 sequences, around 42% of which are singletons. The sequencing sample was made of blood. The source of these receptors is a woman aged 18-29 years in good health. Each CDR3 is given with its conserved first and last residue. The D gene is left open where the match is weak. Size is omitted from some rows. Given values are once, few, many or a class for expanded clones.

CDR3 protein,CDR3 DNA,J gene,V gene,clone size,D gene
CASSSTGQGARGYTF,TGTGCCAGCAGCTCGACAGGACAGGGGGCCCGTGGCTACACCTTC,TRBJ1-2,TRBV11-2,NA,TRBD1
CARSQDHGAGGYTF,TGTGCCAGAAGCCAGGACCACGGGGCAGGCGGCTACACCTTC,TRBJ1-2,TRBV3-1,NA,NA
CASSLTLGSADTQYF,TGTGCCAGCAGCCTCACATTAGGAAGCGCAGATACGCAGTATTTT,TRBJ2-3,TRBV9,few,NA
CASSVSRETQYF,TGCGCCAGCAGCGTCAGTAGGGAGACCCAGTACTTC,TRBJ2-5,TRBV5-1,NA,NA
CASSPGQTNTEAFF,TGCGCCAGCAGCCCGGGACAGACGAACACTGAAGCTTTCTTT,TRBJ1-1,TRBV18,many,TRBD1
CASSSAGTAFSLGVSNQPQHF,TGCGCCAGCAGCTCCGCCGGGACAGCCTTCTCGCTAGGTGTTAGCAATCAGCCCCAGCATTTT,TRBJ1-5,TRBV4-1,few,TRBD1
CASSLVGGDRNYGYTF,TGTGCCAGCAGCTTAGTGGGGGGCGATCGTAACTATGGCTACACCTTC,TRBJ1-2,TRBV7-9,NA,NA
CAWSVKQDKTDTQYF,TGTGCCTGGAGTGTAAAGCAGGACAAAACAGATACGCAGTATTTT,TRBJ2-3,TRBV30,NA,NA
CASSYSTLTGELFF,TGTGCCAGCAGTTACTCGACCCTCACCGGGGAGCTGTTTTTT,TRBJ2-2,TRBV6-5,NA,NA
CASSHGQGYYEQYF,TGTGCCAGTAGTCATGGGCAGGGGTACTACGAGCAGTACTTC,TRBJ2-7,TRBV19,NA,NA
CSARGPLAGLGDEQFF,TGCAGTGCTAGAGGCCCGCTAGCGGGATTGGGGGATGAGCAGTTCTTC,TRBJ2-1,TRBV20-1,few,TRBD2
CASSLAASVNEQFF,TGCGCCAGCAGCTTGGCCGCGTCGGTGAATGAGCAGTTCTTC,TRBJ2-1,TRBV5-1,NA,NA
CSVEGERDYGTDTQYF,TGCAGCGTTGAAGGGGAACGGGACTATGGCACAGATACGCAGTATTTT,TRBJ2-3,TRBV29-1,NA,TRBD2
CASSQSYNRGTRSYEQYF,TGCGCCAGCAGCCAAAGTTATAATCGGGGGACGCGCTCCTACGAGCAGTACTTC,TRBJ2-7,TRBV4-1,NA,NA
CASSTFRGGPYNEQFF,TGTGCCAGCAGCACTTTTAGGGGGGGGCCCTACAATGAGCAGTTCTTC,TRBJ2-1,TRBV9,NA,NA
CATSRDPGGSDEQFF,TGTGCCACCAGCAGAGATCCGGGGGGGTCTGATGAGCAGTTCTTC,TRBJ2-1,TRBV15,NA,TRBD2
CARETSDTQYF,TGCGCCAGAGAGACGTCGGATACGCAGTATTTT,TRBJ2-3,TRBV5-1,NA,NA
CASSEVGVNLYGYTF,TGTGCCAGCAGTGAAGTGGGAGTTAATTTATATGGCTACACCTTC,TRBJ1-2,TRBV6-1,NA,NA
CASRPVAVNEQYF,TGTGCCAGCAGACCAGTAGCGGTTAATGAGCAGTACTTC,TRBJ2-7,TRBV25-1,NA,NA
CASSVRGDRTSDDEQYF,TGTGCCAGCAGCGTACGAGGGGATCGGACTAGCGACGACGAGCAGTACTTC,TRBJ2-7,TRBV7-9,NA,TRBD2
CSARDHGGLSSEQYF,TGCAGTGCTAGAGATCATGGGGGGCTCAGTAGCGAGCAGTACTTC,TRBJ2-7,TRBV20-1,NA,NA
CASSWNSYEQYF,TGCGCCAGCAGCTGGAACTCCTACGAGCAGTACTTC,TRBJ2-7,TRBV5-1,many,NA
CASSQETSGSLPYEQYF,TGCGCCAGCAGCCAAGAGACTAGCGGGAGTCTCCCCTACGAGCAGTACTTC,TRBJ2-7,TRBV4-1,NA,TRBD2
CASSPDRLGNTYEQYF,TGTGCCAGCAGCCCAGACCGGTTAGGGAATACCTACGAGCAGTACTTC,TRBJ2-7,TRBV7-8,NA,NA
CASSLVPVTNEKLFF,TGTGCCAGCAGCTTAGTCCCAGTAACTAATGAAAAACTGTTTTTT,TRBJ1-4,TRBV7-2,NA,NA
CASIQISGRDTQYF,TGTGCCAGCATCCAGATTAGCGGGAGAGATACGCAGTATTTT,TRBJ2-3,TRBV2,NA,TRBD2
CASSKAPREGQNYNEQFF,TGTGCCAGCAGCAAAGCCCCGCGGGAGGGCCAAAATTACAATGAGCAGTTCTTC,TRBJ2-1,TRBV21-1,NA,NA
CASSPQGRGLSTDTQYF,TGTGCCAGCAGTCCCCAGGGGAGGGGGCTTAGCACAGATACGCAGTATTTT,TRBJ2-3,TRBV6-6,NA,NA
CASSLRSAYGYTF,TGTGCCAGCAGCCTGCGGTCAGCCTATGGCTACACCTTC,TRBJ1-2,TRBV3-1,few,NA
CASSVGSSGSGYEQYF,TGTGCCAGCAGCGTAGGGTCTAGCGGGAGTGGATACGAGCAGTACTTC,TRBJ2-7,TRBV9,NA,TRBD2
CASSSTGQGAKAFF,TGTGCCAGCAGCTCTACGGGACAGGGGGCGAAGGCTTTCTTT,TRBJ1-1,TRBV7-3,NA,TRBD1
CASSPSQGAGYGYTF,TGTGCCAGCTCACCATCCCAGGGGGCAGGCTATGGCTACACCTTC,TRBJ1-2,TRBV18,few,TRBD1
CASSLRTGEAFF,TGTGCCAGCAGTCTTCGGACAGGTGAAGCTTTCTTT,TRBJ1-1,TRBV6-1,few,TRBD1
CASGTISGRTLGYTF,TGTGCCAGCGGCACTATTTCGGGACGAACGTTAGGCTACACCTTC,TRBJ1-2,TRBV7-2,few,NA
CASPPLGGSAIYNEQFF,TGTGCCAGCCCCCCATTAGGAGGATCCGCAATCTACAATGAGCAGTTCTTC,TRBJ2-1,TRBV28,NA,NA
CASSQAGGFGELFF,TGCGCCAGCAGCCAAGCGGGAGGATTCGGGGAGCTGTTTTTT,TRBJ2-2,TRBV4-1,NA,TRBD2
CASSESSGAKNIQYF,TGCGCCAGCAGTGAGTCGAGCGGGGCAAAAAACATTCAGTACTTC,TRBJ2-4,TRBV10-1,NA,TRBD2
CSAVGQGVETQYF,TGCAGTGCGGTGGGACAGGGTGTAGAGACCCAGTACTTC,TRBJ2-5,TRBV20-1,few,TRBD1
CAIGGPGQGEPYSNQPQHF,TGTGCCATCGGGGGCCCGGGACAGGGGGAACCTTATAGCAATCAGCCCCAGCATTTT,TRBJ1-5,TRBV10-3,NA,TRBD1
CASRRDSSYEQYF,TGTGCCAGCAGGCGGGACAGTTCCTACGAGCAGTACTTC,TRBJ2-7,TRBV27,many,NA
CASSQDGVTGELFF,TGTGCCAGCAGCCAAGATGGCGTGACCGGGGAGCTGTTTTTT,TRBJ2-2,TRBV3-1,NA,NA
CASLAGTPGDGNEQYF,TGCGCCAGCTTGGCCGGGACTCCCGGTGATGGGAATGAGCAGTACTTC,TRBJ2-5,TRBV5-1,NA,NA
CARFREGDIQYF,TGTGCCAGATTCCGAGAAGGGGACATTCAGTACTTC,TRBJ2-4,TRBV12-3/TRBV12-4,NA,NA
CASSLRTSGGSDTQYF,TGTGCCAGCAGCCTTCGGACTAGCGGGGGTTCAGATACGCAGTATTTT,TRBJ2-3,TRBV3-1,NA,TRBD2
CASSPHTGNTGELFF,TGCGCCAGCAGCCCACATACAGGGAACACCGGGGAGCTGTTTTTT,TRBJ2-2,TRBV5-1,NA,NA
CASSADRWTNEKLFF,TGTGCCAGCAGTGCCGACAGGTGGACTAATGAAAAACTGTTTTTT,TRBJ1-4,TRBV27,NA,NA
CASSEAPPGSTDTQYF,TGTGCCAGCAGTGAAGCCCCCCCCGGGAGCACAGATACGCAGTATTTT,TRBJ2-3,TRBV6-1,few,NA
CASNQGTSGGLQETQYF,TGCGCCAGCAACCAAGGGACTAGCGGGGGGCTCCAAGAGACCCAGTACTTC,TRBJ2-5,TRBV4-1,NA,TRBD2